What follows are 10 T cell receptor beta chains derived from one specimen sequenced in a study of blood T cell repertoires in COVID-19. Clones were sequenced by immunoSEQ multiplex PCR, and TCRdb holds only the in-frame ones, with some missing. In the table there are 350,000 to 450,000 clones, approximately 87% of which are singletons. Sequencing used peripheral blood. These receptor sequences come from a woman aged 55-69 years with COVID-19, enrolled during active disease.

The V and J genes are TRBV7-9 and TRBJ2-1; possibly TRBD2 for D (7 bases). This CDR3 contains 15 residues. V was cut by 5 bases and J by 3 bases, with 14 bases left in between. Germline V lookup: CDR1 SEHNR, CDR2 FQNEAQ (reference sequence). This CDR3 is CASSPRGAVYNEQFF. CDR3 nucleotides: TGTGCCAGCAGCCCCCGGGGGGCGGTCTACAATGAGCAGTTCTTC.

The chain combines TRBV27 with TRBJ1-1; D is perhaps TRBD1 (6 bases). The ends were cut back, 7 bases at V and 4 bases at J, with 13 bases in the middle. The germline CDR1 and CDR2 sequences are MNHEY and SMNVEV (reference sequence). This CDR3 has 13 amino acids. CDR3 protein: CASTTGLGTEAFF. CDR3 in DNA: TGTGCCAGCACCACAGGGTTAGGCACTGAAGCTTTCTTT.

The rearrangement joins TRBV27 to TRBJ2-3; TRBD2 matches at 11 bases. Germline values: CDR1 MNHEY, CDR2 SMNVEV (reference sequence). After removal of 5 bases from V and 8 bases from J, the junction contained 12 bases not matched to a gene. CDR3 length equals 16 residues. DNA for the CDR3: TGTGCCAGCAGTCCACTAGCGGGGGCTTTGTTCGGTACGCAGTATTTT. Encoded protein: CASSPLAGALFGTQYF.

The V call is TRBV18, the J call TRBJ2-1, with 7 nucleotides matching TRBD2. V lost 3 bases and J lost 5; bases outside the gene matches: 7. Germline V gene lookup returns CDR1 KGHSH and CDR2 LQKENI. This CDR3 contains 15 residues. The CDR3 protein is CASSPGLADNNEQFF. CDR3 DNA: TGTGCCAGCTCACCGGGGCTAGCGGACAACAATGAGCAGTTCTTC. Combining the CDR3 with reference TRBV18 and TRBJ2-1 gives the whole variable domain NAGVMQNPRHLVRRRGQEARLRCSPMKGHSHVYWYRQLPEEGLKFMVYLQKENIIDESGMPKERFSAEFPKEGPSILRIQQVVRGDSAAYFCASSPGLADNNEQFFGPGTRLTVL.

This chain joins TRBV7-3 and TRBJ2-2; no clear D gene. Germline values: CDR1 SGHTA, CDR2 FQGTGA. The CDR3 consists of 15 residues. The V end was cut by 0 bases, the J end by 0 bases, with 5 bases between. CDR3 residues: CASSLTTANTGELFF. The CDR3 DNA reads TGTGCCAGCAGCTTAACTACAGCGAACACCGGGGAGCTGTTTTTT. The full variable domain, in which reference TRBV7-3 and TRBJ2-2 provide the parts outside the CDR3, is GAGVSQTPSNKVTEKGKYVELRCDPISGHTALYWYRQSLGQGPEFLIYFQGTGAADDSGLPNDRFFAVRPEGSVSTLKIQRTERGDSAVYLCASSLTTANTGELFFGEGSRLTVL.

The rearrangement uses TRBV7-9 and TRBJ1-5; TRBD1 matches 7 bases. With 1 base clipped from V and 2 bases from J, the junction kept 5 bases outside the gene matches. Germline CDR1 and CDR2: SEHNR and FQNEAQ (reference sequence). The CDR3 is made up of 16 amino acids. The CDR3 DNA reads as TGTGCCAGCAGCTTAGAGGGGGCGGTGGGCAATCAGCCCCAGCATTTT. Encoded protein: CASSLEGAVGNQPQHF.

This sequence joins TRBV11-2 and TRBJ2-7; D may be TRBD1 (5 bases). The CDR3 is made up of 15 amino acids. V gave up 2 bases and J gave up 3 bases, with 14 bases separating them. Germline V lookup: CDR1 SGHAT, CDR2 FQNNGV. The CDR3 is CASSLFQDIYYEQYF. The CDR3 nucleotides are TGTGCCAGCAGCTTATTCCAGGACATATACTACGAGCAGTACTTC.

CDR3 nucleotides: TGTGCCAGCAGCCGTAGCGGGGGGGCTTCCGATACGCAGTATTTT. Amino acids: CASSRSGGASDTQYF. The chain couples TRBV4-2 to TRBJ2-3; 11 bases map to TRBD2. The length of the CDR3 is 15 residues. J was trimmed by 6 bases and V by 4 bases; bases with no gene match: 6. Germline-derived CDR1 and CDR2 are LGHNA and YNFKEQ.

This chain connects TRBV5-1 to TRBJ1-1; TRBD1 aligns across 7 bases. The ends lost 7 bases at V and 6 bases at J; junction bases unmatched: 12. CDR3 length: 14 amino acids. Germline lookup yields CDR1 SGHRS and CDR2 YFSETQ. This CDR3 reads CASAPGTVKAEAFF. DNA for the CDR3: TGCGCCAGCGCCCCAGGGACAGTAAAAGCTGAAGCTTTCTTT.

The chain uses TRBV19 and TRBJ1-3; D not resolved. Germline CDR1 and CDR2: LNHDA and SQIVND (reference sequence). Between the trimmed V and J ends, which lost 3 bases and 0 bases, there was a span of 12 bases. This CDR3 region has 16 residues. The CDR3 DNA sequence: TGTGCCAGTAGTATGCTAGCAGGATCCTCTGGAAACACCATATATTTT. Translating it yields CASSMLAGSSGNTIYF.